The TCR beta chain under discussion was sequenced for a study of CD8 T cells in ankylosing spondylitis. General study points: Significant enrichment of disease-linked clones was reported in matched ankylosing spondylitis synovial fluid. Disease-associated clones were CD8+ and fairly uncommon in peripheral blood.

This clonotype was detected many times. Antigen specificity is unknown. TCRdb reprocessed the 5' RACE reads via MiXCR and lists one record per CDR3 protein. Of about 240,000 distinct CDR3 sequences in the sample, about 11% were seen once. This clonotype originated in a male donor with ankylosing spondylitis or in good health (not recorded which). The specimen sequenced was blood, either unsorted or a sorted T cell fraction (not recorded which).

The CDR3 DNA reads TGCAGTGCTAGAGGCATCAGGGGGCAAGAGACCCAGTACTTC. Its translation is CSARGIRGQETQYF. The chain uses TRBV20-1 and TRBJ2-5; 7 positions match TRBD1. The CDR3 has 14 amino acids. Trimming took 1 base from V and 2 from J; bases not matched to a gene: 4. CDR1 and CDR2 (germline): DFQATT, SNEGSKA (reference sequence).